This TCR beta chain was sequenced in a study of human T cells and chemical hapten exposure. Germline lookup yields CDR1 LNHDA and CDR2 SQIVND (reference sequence). This CDR3 comprises 16 residues. The V end was cut by 3 bases, the J end by 7 bases, with 19 bases between. TCRdb analysed the RACE reads with MiXCR anew, one entry per CDR3 protein. The sample lists just under 60,000 distinct CDR3 sequences, under 15% occurring once. This clonotype showed up many times. Its antigen is currently unknown. General study findings and limits: Those TCRs sitting above 1 in 1000 frequency stayed the same with DPC sensitization.

Time point in this sample: patch test 3, about 24 weeks after DPC sensitization. Treatment of the sample: therapeutic diphenylcyclopropenone sensitization with weekly scalp DPC. This clonotype was obtained from a man under 40 with alopecia areata. Some clones in this sample may be carry-over from other donors' samples. Here the sequenced sample was whole blood, taken in connection with sensitization to the hapten diphenylcyclopropenone (DPC). The gene calls are TRBV19 and TRBJ2-1; D unresolved. CDR3 protein: CASSISLTSPNNEQFF. The CDR3 DNA follows: TGTGCCAGTAGTATCAGTCTAACTTCCCCCAATAATGAGCAGTTCTTC.